These 21 T cell receptor beta chains came from one sample sequenced in a study of blood T cell repertoires in COVID-19. The assay was immunoSEQ multiplex PCR, and TCRdb's table has in-frame clones only and misses some. The sample has tens of thousands of clones, under 95% seen once. Sample: peripheral blood. The receptors originated from a human donor in a cohort sampled during active COVID-19.

J is TRBJ1-1 and V is TRBV11-2, with TRBD1 matching over 8 bases. The CDR3 totals 17 residues. CDR1 SGHAT and CDR2 FQNNGV come from the germline V gene. The J segment lost 0 bases and the V segment lost 3 bases, leaving 9 bases of the junction unmatched. The DNA for the CDR3 is TGTGCCAGCAGCTTTTCGAAAGCAGGGGGCTTGAACACTGAAGCTTTCTTT. Translated: CASSFSKAGGLNTEAFF.

The chain uses TRBV7-2 and TRBJ2-7; 9 nucleotides align to TRBD1. V lost 5 bases, J lost 7 bases, and 9 bases stayed unmatched. This CDR3 contains 14 residues. Germline lookup yields CDR1 SGHTA and CDR2 FQGNSA. DNA of the CDR3: TGTGCCAGCAGCGTTGACAGGGGGGCTTGGGAGCAGTACTTC. This translates into CASSVDRGAWEQYF.

In this sample, this clone turned up a few times. The chain carries TRBV27 and TRBJ2-7; no definite D call. The CDR3 consists of 13 residues. Per germline, CDR1 MNHEY and CDR2 SMNVEV (reference sequence). V lost 3 bases and J 2 bases, leaving 8 bases between the germline ends. CDR3 region: CASSFSRTYEQYF. The CDR3 DNA follows: TGTGCCAGCAGTTTTTCCAGGACCTACGAGCAGTACTTC.

The chain recombines TRBV2 with TRBJ2-7; 7 nucleotides agree with TRBD2. V was clipped by 5 bases and J by 7 bases; unmatched bases: 8. The CDR3 runs 13 residues. Germline V gives CDR1 SNHLY, CDR2 FYNNEI. The CDR3 DNA follows: TGTGCCAGCAGTCGGGACTGGGGAGGGGAGCAGTACTTC. It encodes CASSRDWGGEQYF.

The V and J genes are TRBV27 and TRBJ2-7; D gene uncertain. V was trimmed by 3 bases and J by 5 bases, leaving 14 bases between them. The length of the CDR3 is 14 residues. Germline lookup yields CDR1 MNHEY and CDR2 SMNVEV (reference sequence). The CDR3 nucleotides are TGTGCCAGCAGTTTTCTGGGTGCGGCAGACGAGCAGTACTTC. It translates to CASSFLGAADEQYF.

DNA for the CDR3: TGTGCCTCGTCAGTGGTCGGAAACACCATATATTTT. This codes for CASSVVGNTIYF. The rearrangement uses TRBV30 and TRBJ1-3, with D unclear. Germline CDR1 is GTSNPN and CDR2 is SVGIG (reference sequence). The CDR3 runs to 12 residues. V was cut by 7 bases and J by 4 bases, with 11 bases left in between. Full variable domain (missing parts from reference TRBV30 and TRBJ1-3): SQTIHQWPATLVQPVGSPLSLECTVEGTSNPNLYWYRQAAGRGLQLLFYSVGIGQISSEVPQNLSASRPQDRQFILSSKKLLLSDSGFYLCASSVVGNTIYFGEGSWLTVV.

V is TRBV5-4 and J is TRBJ1-6, with TRBD1 matching 8 bases. This CDR3 has 16 residues. Germline trimming cut 4 bases from V and 11 bases from J; bases unmatched to any gene: 14. Germline V gene lookup returns CDR1 SGHNT and CDR2 YYREEE (reference sequence). For the CDR3, the DNA is TGTGCCAGCAGCGACGGTAGGACAGGGCCCTCGACACCCCTCCACTTT. It yields the protein CASSDGRTGPSTPLHF.

The gene calls are TRBV19 and TRBJ1-6; 10 nucleotides line up with TRBD1. V trimming: 8 bases; J trimming: 7 bases; junction bases outside the gene matches: 5. CDR3 length equals 14 residues. The germline V gene has CDR1 LNHDA and CDR2 SQIVND (reference sequence). The CDR3: CASLDRGMNSPLHF. The CDR3 nucleotides are TGTGCCAGTTTGGACAGGGGGATGAATTCACCCCTCCACTTT.

V usage is TRBV7-9 and J usage is TRBJ1-6; 7 bases align to TRBD1. This CDR3 is built from 16 residues. Germline lookup yields CDR1 SEHNR and CDR2 FQNEAQ (reference sequence). V lost 7 bases and J lost 5; bases outside the gene matches: 11. The CDR3 here is CASTGAGGSDNSPLHF. The DNA for the CDR3 is TGTGCCAGCACGGGGGCAGGGGGTAGCGATAATTCACCCCTCCACTTT.

This clone is a singleton in its sample. The gene calls are TRBV27 and TRBJ1-2, with a weak D call TRBD1 (5 bases). Germline CDR1 MNHEY, CDR2 SMNVEV (reference sequence). V was shortened by 10 bases and J by 3 bases, with 15 bases between the two germline ends. This CDR3 has 13 residues. The CDR3 DNA sequence: TGTGCCACCTCCCGGCGGGGGGACTATGGCTACACCTTC. The encoded protein is CATSRRGDYGYTF.

The gene calls are TRBV28 and TRBJ1-1; 9 positions match TRBD1. The CDR3 loop spans 15 amino acids. The germline V gene has CDR1 MDHEN and CDR2 SYDVKM. V gave up 5 bases and J gave up 5 bases; unmatched junction bases: 9. The CDR3 DNA reads as TGTGCCAGCAGTCTCGAACAGGGGGCAATAACTGAAGCTTTCTTT. Amino acid sequence: CASSLEQGAITEAFF.

The chain couples TRBV11-2 to TRBJ1-1; tentative D call: TRBD1 (5 bases). This CDR3 contains 16 residues. In germline, CDR1 is SGHAT, CDR2 FQNNGV. Trimming removed 5 bases from V and 3 bases from J, with 19 bases in between. CDR3 nucleotides: TGTGCCAGCAGCCTCCGCCCTCGGGGGGTGGACACTGAAGCTTTCTTT. Residues: CASSLRPRGVDTEAFF. Full variable domain (rest looked up from reference TRBV11-2 and TRBJ1-1): EAGVAQSPRYKIIEKRQSVAFWCNPISGHATLYWYQQILGQGPKLLIQFQNNGVVDDSQLPKDRFSAERLKGVDSTLKIQPAKLEDSAVYLCASSLRPRGVDTEAFFGQGTRLTVV.

The chain employs TRBV7-2 and TRBJ1-1; TRBD1 matches at 8 bases. With V trimmed by 3 bases and J by 3 bases, 9 bases remained unmatched. Germline V gene lookup returns CDR1 SGHTA and CDR2 FQGNSA. The CDR3 consists of 16 residues. The CDR3 is CASSFHIETGDTEAFF. The CDR3 nucleotides are TGTGCCAGCAGCTTCCATATCGAGACAGGGGACACTGAAGCTTTCTTT.

This clone was recorded only once. This rearrangement joins TRBV11-2 to TRBJ2-1; weak D call: TRBD2 (6 bases). The CDR3 length is 17 residues. In germline, CDR1 is SGHAT, CDR2 FQNNGV. V was clipped by 7 bases and J by 6 bases, with 25 bases between them. The CDR3 loop reads CASNTNRDSSASNEQFF. The CDR3 nucleotides read TGTGCCAGCAACACAAACCGGGACTCTAGCGCTAGCAATGAGCAGTTCTTC.

This chain uses TRBV3-1 (or the pseudogene TRBV3-2) with TRBJ1-1; D call uncertain. Germline V gene sequence: CDR1 LGHDT, CDR2 YNNKEL (reference sequence). This CDR3 comprises 14 residues. With 1 base removed from V and 6 bases from J, the gap between germline ends came to 12 bases. As DNA, the CDR3 is TGTGCCAGCAGCCAAGGGGCCCGGCGGGCTGAAGCTTTCTTT. Its translation: CASSQGARRAEAFF.

The chain couples TRBV13 to TRBJ2-2, with 13 positions matching TRBD2. In germline, CDR1 is PRHDT, CDR2 FYEKMQ (reference sequence). The CDR3 contains 20 residues. The ends lost 4 bases at V and 2 bases at J; junction bases unmatched: 13. Here the CDR3 reads CASSSQPGLAGPTNTGELFF. Written as DNA, the CDR3 is TGTGCCAGCAGCTCACAACCGGGACTAGCGGGGCCGACCAACACCGGGGAGCTGTTTTTT. The variable domain in full, with the rest retrieved from reference TRBV13 and TRBJ2-2, is AAGVIQSPRHLIKEKRETATLKCYPIPRHDTVYWYQQGPGQDPQFLISFYEKMQSDKGSIPDRFSAQQFSDYHSELNMSSLELGDSALYFCASSSQPGLAGPTNTGELFFGEGSRLTVL.

V usage is TRBV5-6 and J usage is TRBJ1-4, with D maybe TRBD1 (6 bases). CDR1 is SGHDT, CDR2 YYEEEE, per germline. V was pared by 1 base and J by 7 bases, with 14 bases between. CDR3 size: 15 residues. CDR3 DNA sequence: TGTGCCAGCAGCTTGTCCAGGGGAGTGGGTGAAAAACTGTTTTTT. Amino acid sequence: CASSLSRGVGEKLFF.

CDR3 loop: CASSLTAYEQYF. CDR3 nucleotides: TGTGCCAGCAGCTTGACAGCCTACGAGCAGTACTTC. The V gene is TRBV5-6, the J gene TRBJ2-7; the D is unclear. CDR3 length equals 12 residues. Germline-derived CDR1 and CDR2 are SGHDT and YYEEEE. The germline V and J ends were trimmed by 1 base and 2 bases, with 4 bases remaining between them.

The chain couples TRBV11-2 to TRBJ1-2, with a possible D match to TRBD1 (6 bases). Deletions cut 4 bases from V and 5 bases from J, with 14 bases between. The CDR3 contains 14 residues. In germline, CDR1 is SGHAT, CDR2 FQNNGV. The CDR3, as DNA: TGTGCCAGCAGCTCACTCAGGGGCCTATATGGCTACACCTTC. Protein sequence: CASSSLRGLYGYTF.

This sequence joins TRBV10-1 and TRBJ2-7; 7 bases fit TRBD2. V was pared by 2 bases and J by 4 bases, with 11 bases of the junction left unmatched. The CDR3 is 16 amino acids. Germline V gives CDR1 WNHNN, CDR2 SYGVQD (reference sequence). The DNA of the CDR3 is TGCGCCAGCAGTGAGGACCCGGGACTACCTACATACGAGCAGTACTTC. Translated, it gives CASSEDPGLPTYEQYF.

This chain uses TRBV5-1 with TRBJ2-7; 8 bases agree with TRBD1. Germline V CDR1 and CDR2: SGHRS, YFSETQ. The CDR3 contains 15 residues. V gave up 0 bases and J gave up 3 bases; unmatched junction bases: 5. This chain's CDR3 is CASSLEPDRDYEQYF. Here the CDR3 DNA reads TGCGCCAGCAGCTTGGAGCCGGACAGGGACTACGAGCAGTACTTC.